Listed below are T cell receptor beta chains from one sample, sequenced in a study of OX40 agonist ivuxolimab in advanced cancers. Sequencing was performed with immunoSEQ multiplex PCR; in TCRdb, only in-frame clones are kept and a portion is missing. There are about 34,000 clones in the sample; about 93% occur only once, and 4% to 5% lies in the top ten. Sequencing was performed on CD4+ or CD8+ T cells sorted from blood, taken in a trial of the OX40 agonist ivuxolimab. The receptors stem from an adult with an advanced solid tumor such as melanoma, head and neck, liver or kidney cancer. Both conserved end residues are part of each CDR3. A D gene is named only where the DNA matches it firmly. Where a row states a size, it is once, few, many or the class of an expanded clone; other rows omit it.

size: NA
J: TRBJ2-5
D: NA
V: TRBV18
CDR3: CASSGGSQETQYF
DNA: TGTGCCAGCTCAGGAGGGAGTCAAGAGACCCAGTACTTC

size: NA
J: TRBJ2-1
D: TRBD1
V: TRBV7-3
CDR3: CASSLIGGQGSNEQFF
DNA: TGTGCCAGCAGCTTAATAGGGGGACAGGGTAGCAATGAGCAGTTCTTC

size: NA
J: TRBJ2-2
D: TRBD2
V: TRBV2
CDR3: CASRGLAGVTGELFF
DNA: TGTGCCAGCAGGGGACTAGCGGGAGTAACCGGGGAGCTGTTTTTT

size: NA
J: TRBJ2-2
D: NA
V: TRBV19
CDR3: CASSMANLNTGELFF
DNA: TGTGCCAGTAGTATGGCCAACTTAAACACCGGGGAGCTGTTTTTT

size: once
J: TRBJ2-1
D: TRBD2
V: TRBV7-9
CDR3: CASSLGVAGANEQFF
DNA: TGTGCCAGCAGCTTAGGAGTAGCGGGAGCTAATGAGCAGTTCTTC

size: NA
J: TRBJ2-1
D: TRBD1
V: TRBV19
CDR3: CASSPGTGFSNEQFF
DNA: TGTGCCAGTAGTCCCGGGACAGGGTTTAGCAATGAGCAGTTCTTC

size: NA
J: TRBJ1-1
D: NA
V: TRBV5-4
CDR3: CASSLSFQGNTEAFF
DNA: TGTGCCAGCAGCTTGAGTTTTCAGGGGAACACTGAAGCTTTCTTT

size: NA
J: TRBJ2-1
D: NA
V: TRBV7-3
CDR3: CASSRAGDNEQFF
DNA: TGTGCCAGCAGCCGCGCAGGGGACAATGAGCAGTTCTTC

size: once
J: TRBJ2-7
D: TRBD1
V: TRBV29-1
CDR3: CSCIGQGDEQYF
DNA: TGCAGCTGCATTGGACAGGGGGACGAGCAGTACTTC

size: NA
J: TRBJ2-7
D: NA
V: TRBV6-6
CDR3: CASRNDYEQYF
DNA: TGTGCCAGCAGAAACGACTACGAGCAGTACTTC

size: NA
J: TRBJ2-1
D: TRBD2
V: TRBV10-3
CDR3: CAISSGTSNEQFF
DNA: TGTGCCATCAGCTCCGGGACTAGCAATGAGCAGTTCTTC

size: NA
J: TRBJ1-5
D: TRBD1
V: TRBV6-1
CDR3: CASSELGGSQPQHF
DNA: TGTGCCAGCAGTGAATTAGGGGGCTCTCAGCCCCAGCATTTT

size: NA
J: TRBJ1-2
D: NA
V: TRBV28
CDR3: CASSPSRIGYTF
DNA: TGTGCCAGCTCCCCCTCAAGGATTGGCTACACCTTC

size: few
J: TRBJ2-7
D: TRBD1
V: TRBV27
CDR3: CASRPTTGSSYEQYF
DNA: TGTGCCAGCAGGCCCACGACAGGGTCCTCCTACGAGCAGTACTTC

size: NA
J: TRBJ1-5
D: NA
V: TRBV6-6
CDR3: CATSIPPSNQPQHF
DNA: TGTGCCACCAGTATCCCGCCAAGCAATCAGCCCCAGCATTTT

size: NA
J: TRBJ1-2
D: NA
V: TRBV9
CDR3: CASSPSLGFTYGYTF
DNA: TGTGCCAGCAGCCCGAGTTTGGGGTTCACCTATGGCTACACCTTC

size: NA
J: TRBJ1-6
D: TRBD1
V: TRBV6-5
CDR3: CASTRDRGNSPLHF
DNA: TGTGCCAGCACCAGAGACAGGGGTAATTCACCCCTCCACTTT

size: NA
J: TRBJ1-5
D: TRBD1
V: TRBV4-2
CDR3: CASSQYQGAQSQPQHF
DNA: TGTGCCAGCAGCCAATACCAGGGGGCTCAAAGTCAGCCCCAGCATTTT

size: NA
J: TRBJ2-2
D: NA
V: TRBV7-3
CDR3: CASSLLSGRDGTGELFF
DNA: TGTGCCAGCAGCTTATTATCGGGCAGGGATGGCACCGGGGAGCTGTTTTTT

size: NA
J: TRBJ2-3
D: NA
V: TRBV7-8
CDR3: CASSLGVAGTDTQYF
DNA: TGTGCCAGCAGCTTAGGGGTAGCAGGCACAGATACGCAGTATTTT

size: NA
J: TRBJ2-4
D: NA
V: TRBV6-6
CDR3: CASSAELAKNIQYF
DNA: TGTGCCAGCAGTGCCGAGTTAGCCAAAAACATTCAGTACTTC

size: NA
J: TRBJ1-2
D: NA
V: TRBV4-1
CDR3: CASSQDLMTASSHRGYTF
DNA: TGCGCCAGCAGCCAAGATCTCATGACAGCTTCATCACATCGGGGCTACACCTTC